The clone carrying this TCR beta chain was observed a few times. What it binds is not known. These data originate in a study of T cells after yellow fever vaccination. In the study overall: The SMART-Seq v4 Ultra Low Input method served to prepare the low-cell-number fractions.

Germline V CDR1 and CDR2: MNHEY, SMNVEV (reference sequence). The ends were cut back, 10 bases at V and 4 bases at J, with 14 bases in the middle. This CDR3 spans 13 amino acids. Points from the study as a whole: The presence of abundant clonotypes contaminating from the bulk population was possible in FACS-sorted repertoires.

Conversion of TCR transcripts into cDNA relied on 5'RACE template switching, which added a universal primer site and UMIs. Via MiXCR, TCRdb re-called the 5' RACE reads, giving one row per CDR3 protein. This table holds about 74,000 distinct CDR3 sequences, more than 5.5% found once. The sequencing here drew on CD8+ T cells sorted from PBMCs, taken 4 to 6 days after the first yellow fever vaccination. The clonotype comes from a man younger than 35 who received the YFV17D yellow fever vaccine. The V call is TRBV27, the J call TRBJ1-5, with TRBD1 as a possible D gene (5 bases). The CDR3 region is CATAARTNQPQHF. CDR3 sequence (DNA): TGTGCCACCGCGGCTCGGACAAATCAGCCCCAGCATTTT.